This T cell receptor beta chain was identified during a study of patients and donors after allogeneic stem cell transplantation. The sample holds a few counts of this clonotype. Trimming left V 2 bases short and J 8 bases short, with 18 bases between. Germline V gives CDR1 MNHEY, CDR2 SVGAGI. The CDR3 loop spans 15 amino acids. In TCRdb, the RT-PCR reads were re-called with MiXCR into one record per CDR3 protein. Among roughly 230,000 distinct CDR3 sequences listed, around 14% were seen once. Sequences were obtained from blood, either unsorted or a sorted T cell fraction (not recorded which). The genes are TRBV6-5 and TRBJ1-1, with D tentatively TRBD1 (6 bases). The source is a human donor who was either an allogeneic HSCT recipient or a stem cell or donor lymphocyte infusion donor (not recorded which). It is not recorded whose cells these are; they may come from a transplant donor. The CDR3 reads CASSYPKTGNSEAFF. The CDR3 DNA is TGTGCCAGCAGTTACCCAAAAACAGGGAACTCCGAAGCTTTCTTT.